The 28 T cell receptor beta chains below all came from one sample that was sequenced in a study of blood T cell repertoires in COVID-19. The assay was immunoSEQ multiplex PCR, and TCRdb's table has in-frame clones only and misses some. The sample includes a few hundred thousand clones, approximately 79% of them seen just once. The specimen was peripheral blood. The receptors originated from a human donor in a cohort sampled during active COVID-19.

The chain combines TRBV6-1 with TRBJ2-7, with 10 bases fitting TRBD2. From germline, CDR1 is MNHNS and CDR2 SASEGT. CDR3 length equals 16 residues. The J segment lost 5 bases and the V segment lost 1 base, leaving 8 bases of the junction unmatched. The CDR3 DNA is TGTGCCAGCAGTGAAGTTCTAGCGGGGGAACTCGACGAGCAGTACTTC. Translated: CASSEVLAGELDEQYF.

This clone was counted a single time. V and J are TRBV5-5 and TRBJ2-6; D uncertain. V shed 2 bases and J shed 4 bases, with 4 bases lying between them. Germline CDR1 SGHKS, CDR2 YYEKEE (reference sequence). The CDR3 is 13 amino acids. The CDR3 nucleotides read TGTGCCAGCAGCTTCTCCGGGGCCAACGTCCTGACTTTC. Translated: CASSFSGANVLTF.

This clone was observed a few times. The chain joins TRBV9 to TRBJ1-2, with D hard to call. V was cut by 0 bases and J by 3 bases, with 9 bases left in between. The CDR3 has 14 amino acids. CDR1 is SGDLS and CDR2 is YYNGEE in the germline V gene. The CDR3 loop is CASSVEVRDYGYTF. The CDR3 region has the DNA TGTGCCAGCAGCGTAGAGGTACGGGACTATGGCTACACCTTC.

This clone has a single count. J is TRBJ2-2 and V is TRBV7-8; 9 bases agree with TRBD2. This CDR3 contains 16 residues. CDR1 is SGHVS, CDR2 FQNEAQ, per germline. Trimming at V came to 5 bases and at J to 5 bases, leaving 9 bases not matched to a gene. CDR3 nucleotide sequence: TGTGCCAGCAGCCCCCCCCTAGCGGGAAGGACCGGGGAGCTGTTTTTT. This sequence encodes CASSPPLAGRTGELFF.

The gene calls are TRBV10-3 and TRBJ2-3; 8 bases are shared with TRBD2. Germline lookup yields CDR1 ENHRY and CDR2 SYGVKD. V lost 0 bases and J lost 4; bases outside the gene matches: 12. This CDR3 has 18 residues. The CDR3 sequence: CAISESRAGTSMSDTQYF. The CDR3 coding sequence is TGTGCCATCAGTGAGTCGCGAGCCGGGACTAGTATGTCAGATACGCAGTATTTT.

This chain connects TRBV6-5 to TRBJ1-6; TRBD1 matches at 7 bases. Losses at the gene ends were 7 bases for V and 1 base for J; bases not matched to a gene: 4. The CDR3 has 15 residues. The germline CDR1 and CDR2 sequences are MNHEY and SVGAGI. This CDR3 is CASTSGQSYNSPLHF. CDR3 DNA sequence: TGTGCCAGCACCTCGGGACAGTCCTATAATTCACCCCTCCACTTT.

The J gene is TRBJ1-3, the V gene TRBV20-1; no clear D. With 3 bases removed from V and 4 bases from J, the gap between germline ends came to 13 bases. Germline CDR1 and CDR2: DFQATT and SNEGSKA (reference sequence). This CDR3 has 14 residues. CDR3 coding DNA: TGCAGTGCTAGTAAAGAGAACGCCGGAAACACCATATATTTT. It translates to CSASKENAGNTIYF.

This sequence joins TRBV7-3 and TRBJ2-1; the match to TRBD2 covers 9 bases. J lost 8 bases, V lost 5 bases, and 13 bases had no gene match. The CDR3 consists of 16 residues. The germline V gene has CDR1 SGHTA and CDR2 FQGTGA. The CDR3 spells CASSPDPGTSFHEQFF. CDR3 nucleotides: TGTGCCAGCAGCCCAGACCCCGGGACTAGCTTCCATGAGCAGTTCTTC.

The chain recombines TRBV27 with TRBJ2-7, with TRBD2 identical over 12 bases. Trimming removed 5 bases from V and 7 bases from J; junction bases left unmatched: 6. Germline V CDR1 and CDR2: MNHEY, SMNVEV (reference sequence). There are 14 residues in the CDR3. CDR3 coding DNA: TGTGCCAGCAGTGAGACTAGCGGGAGTAATGAGCAGTACTTC. Protein product: CASSETSGSNEQYF.

The genes are TRBV5-1 and TRBJ2-3; 9 bases map to TRBD2. This CDR3 comprises 15 residues. Germline V lookup: CDR1 SGHRS, CDR2 YFSETQ. Trimming removed 2 bases from V and 3 bases from J; junction bases left unmatched: 4. The CDR3 DNA is TGCGCCAGCAGCTTACTAGCGGGTGTTACAGATACGCAGTATTTT. Its translation is CASSLLAGVTDTQYF. Filled out from reference TRBV5-1 and TRBJ2-3, the complete variable domain reads KAGVTQTPRYLIKTRGQQVTLSCSPISGHRSVSWYQQTPGQGLQFLFEYFSETQRNKGNFPGRFSGRQFSNSRSEMNVSTLELGDSALYLCASSLLAGVTDTQYFGPGTRLTVL.

The count of this clone is one. The V call is TRBV18, the J call TRBJ2-7, with D possibly being TRBD2 (5 bases). CDR3 length: 18 amino acids. V was clipped by 5 bases and J by 2 bases, with 25 bases between them. The germline V gene has CDR1 KGHSH and CDR2 LQKENI. The chain's CDR3 is CASSARPFLGSLTYEQYF. DNA of the CDR3: TGTGCCAGCTCAGCCCGTCCATTTCTTGGGAGTTTAACCTACGAGCAGTACTTC.

The gene calls are TRBV27 and TRBJ2-7, with a possible D match to TRBD2 (6 bases). In germline, CDR1 is MNHEY, CDR2 SMNVEV (reference sequence). The CDR3 length is 16 residues. The germline V and J ends were trimmed by 5 bases and 2 bases, with 19 bases remaining between them. The CDR3 loop reads CASSPAGGVAPYEQYF. The CDR3 DNA is TGTGCCAGCAGTCCCGCCGGAGGGGTGGCTCCCTACGAGCAGTACTTC.

This chain connects TRBV24-1 to TRBJ1-3, with TRBD1 as a possible D gene (6 bases). The V gene's germline CDR1 is KGHDR and CDR2 SFDVKD. The CDR3 is made up of 14 amino acids. V lost 9 bases and J 4 bases, leaving 15 bases between the germline ends. DNA of the CDR3: TGTGCCACCTCAAAGGGGGGGGCAGGAAACACCATATATTTT. Its translation: CATSKGGAGNTIYF.

DNA for the CDR3: TGTGCCAGCTCACCACTAGCGGACTATCGGGGCGAGCAGTACTTC. Protein sequence: CASSPLADYRGEQYF. J is TRBJ2-7 and V is TRBV18, with D possibly being TRBD2 (6 bases). With 1 base removed from V and 6 bases from J, the gap between germline ends came to 16 bases. Looked up from germline, CDR1 is KGHSH and CDR2 is LQKENI. The CDR3 covers 15 residues.

This sequence joins TRBV7-9 and TRBJ2-7, with a tentative D call TRBD1 (7 bases). V was pared by 4 bases and J by 7 bases, with 11 bases between. Germline V gene sequence: CDR1 SEHNR, CDR2 FQNEAQ (reference sequence). This CDR3 region has 12 residues. The CDR3 is CASSWTGGEQYF. For the CDR3, the DNA is TGTGCCAGCAGCTGGACAGGAGGGGAGCAGTACTTC.

The chain uses TRBV2 and TRBJ2-7; 10 bases align to TRBD2. The CDR3 totals 13 residues. Germline V gene data show CDR1 as SNHLY and CDR2 as FYNNEI. The CDR3 DNA is TGTGCCAGCACCCTACTAGCGGGATTAATTTCGGGAGTC. It yields the protein CASTLLAGLISGV.

This clone has more than one count but fewer than ten. This chain joins TRBV7-9 and TRBJ2-7; TRBD2 matches at 13 bases. The CDR3 totals 15 residues. Germline CDR1 is SEHNR and CDR2 is FQNEAQ (reference sequence). Unmatched junction bases numbered 3, after V lost 5 bases and J lost 2 bases. CDR3 sequence reads: CASSRLAGGAYEQYF. The CDR3 bases are TGTGCCAGCAGCCGACTAGCGGGAGGAGCCTACGAGCAGTACTTC.

This clone was observed once. The J gene is TRBJ2-7, the V gene TRBV11-2, with D unresolved. This CDR3 has 14 residues. Trimming took 0 bases from V and 0 from J, leaving 6 bases between them. CDR1 is SGHAT and CDR2 is FQNNGV in the germline V gene. The CDR3 DNA follows: TGTGCCAGCAGCTTAGACAGGCACTCCTACGAGCAGTACTTC. Translation: CASSLDRHSYEQYF.

This clone appeared a single time. The chain employs TRBV3-1 (or the pseudogene TRBV3-2) and TRBJ1-1; D is ambiguous. The ends were cut back, 1 base at V and 1 base at J, with 4 bases in the middle. The germline CDR1 and CDR2 sequences are LGHDT and YNNKEL (reference sequence). This CDR3 has 13 amino acids. The CDR3 loop reads CASSQAWNTEAFF. The CDR3 DNA follows: TGTGCCAGCAGCCAAGCTTGGAACACTGAAGCTTTCTTT.

The chain is built from TRBV7-6 and TRBJ2-7; TRBD2 agrees at 9 bases. CDR3 size: 16 residues. With V trimmed by 0 bases and J by 3 bases, 6 bases remained unmatched. Germline CDR1 SGHVS, CDR2 FNYEAQ. DNA for the CDR3: TGTGCCAGCAGCTTAGCGGGGTCTAGCGGGATCTACGAGCAGTACTTC. This gives the protein CASSLAGSSGIYEQYF.

In its sample, this clone was seen a few times. The chain carries TRBV11-1 and TRBJ2-7; TRBD1 matches 8 bases. V lost 1 base, J lost 3 bases, and 2 bases stayed unmatched. This CDR3 is 14 amino acids long. Germline CDR1 SGHAT, CDR2 FQDESV (reference sequence). The CDR3 nucleotides read TGTGCCAGCAGCTTAGGGACAGGGTACTACGAGCAGTACTTC. Amino acids: CASSLGTGYYEQYF.

The rearrangement uses TRBV5-8 and TRBJ2-1, with 7 bases that match TRBD2. The V and J ends lost 4 bases and 4 bases, in that order; junction bases with no gene match: 5. In germline, CDR1 is SGHTS, CDR2 YDEGEE. The CDR3 has 14 residues. The CDR3 reads CASSRSGQYNEQFF. In DNA form, the CDR3 reads TGTGCCAGCAGCCGTAGCGGGCAGTACAATGAGCAGTTCTTC.

The DNA for the CDR3 is TGTGCCAGCCCCCCTGGGGGGAATGCAACTAATGAAAAACTGTTTTTT. Protein sequence: CASPPGGNATNEKLFF. The chain couples TRBV21-1 to TRBJ1-4. TRBV21-1 is given as a pseudogene. The length of the CDR3 is 16 residues.

This chain uses TRBV2 with TRBJ2-7; 10 nucleotides align to TRBD1. The germline gives CDR1 SNHLY, CDR2 FYNNEI. This CDR3 comprises 14 residues. Trimming cost V 7 bases and J 2 bases; bases outside gene matches: 5. The CDR3: CASIRDRGTYEQYF. Written as DNA, the CDR3 is TGTGCCAGCATACGGGACAGGGGTACCTACGAGCAGTACTTC.

About this clone itself: Other DNA sequences from this sample encode an identical CDR3 as well. The chain employs TRBV12-3 or TRBV12-4 and TRBJ2-5; D is ambiguous. CDR3 length: 11 amino acids. Trimming removed 5 bases from V and 2 bases from J, with 3 bases in between. CDR3 residues: CASSLQETQYF. The CDR3 bases are TGTGCCAGCAGTCTTCAAGAGACCCAGTACTTC.

This chain joins TRBV28 and TRBJ2-7; TRBD2 matches at 9 bases. The CDR3 loop spans 14 amino acids. Germline V lookup: CDR1 MDHEN, CDR2 SYDVKM. Trimming removed 2 bases from V and 5 bases from J; junction bases left unmatched: 4. The DNA of the CDR3 is TGTGCCAGCAGTTTAAAAGCGGGAGGACACGAGCAGTACTTC. It is translated as CASSLKAGGHEQYF.

V gene TRBV29-1 combines with J gene TRBJ2-2; TRBD1 agrees at 7 bases. V shed 8 bases and J 0 bases; nucleotides not matched to a gene: 6. This CDR3 comprises 14 residues. CDR1 and CDR2 (germline): SQVTM, ANQGSEA. The CDR3 bases are TGCAGCTACGGGACAGCTACGAACACCGGGGAGCTGTTTTTT. Residues: CSYGTATNTGELFF.

The rearrangement links TRBV7-3 to TRBJ2-1; D may be TRBD2 (6 bases). The CDR3 consists of 15 residues. With 2 bases removed from V and 11 bases from J, the gap between germline ends came to 19 bases. Germline V gene lookup returns CDR1 SGHTA and CDR2 FQGTGA. DNA of the CDR3: TGTGCCAGCAGCTTAGGGCAGGCCACCGCGGGGAAGCAGTTCTTC. Translating gives CASSLGQATAGKQFF.